This TCR beta chain comes out of a study of blood T cell repertoires in COVID-19 (dated by TCRdb to 2018 to 2021). With respect to the entire study: The collaborator samples originated in the United States, Italy and Spain and spanned the acute and convalescent phases of COVID-19. The material from the prospective study consisted of cDNA or gDNA derived from T cells, B-cell-depleted T cells, or PBMCs. Subjects who had been exposed to COVID-19, were actively infected with it, or had recovered from it provided the deeply sampled blood TCRbeta repertoires that made up the dataset. A freely available public database, intended as a resource for researchers studying the immune response to SARS-CoV-2, is where the repertoires were released. Samples were obtained from the ongoing ImmuneRACE study (first 160 participants) and from 1,200 or so subjects provided by 6 global collaborators. Sample metadata almost always included a de-identified subject ID, COVID-19 status, age in years and sex. Where available, HLA class I and class II types were obtained from metadata supplied by the sample provider rather than from assay-based typing. The investigation overall reported the following: The amount of clinical and demographic metadata varied by source and participant and was provided uncurated.

Worth noting for this clone: It lacks a known antigen. No much larger clonotype is one base removed from it; base qualities were not supplied.

The immunoSEQ Assay, a bias-controlled multiplex PCR, was used to amplify TCRbeta CDR3 regions from genomic DNA. The paper's data handling went like this. The number of nucleated cells in each sample was estimated by amplification of reference gene primers within the assay. To quantify the absolute abundance of each unique TCRbeta CDR3 rearrangement, sequence reads were collapsed and filtered. Productive Simpson clonality was computed per sample as the square root of Simpson's diversity index over productive rearrangements. Not all clones reach the TCRdb copy of this immuneACCESS table, which keeps in-frame sequences only. Checked studies attribute under half of the gap to unresolved V genes and leave the rest unexplained. Clone size and V and J calls were adopted from that table, with D and trimming inferred from the DNA. This sample comprises 52,000 or so clones, about nine tenths of them detected only once. The leading ten clones occupy approximately 3.4% of the sample.

The CDR3 starts with the cysteine, ends with the phenylalanine, and has 15 residues. The read is trimmed to its CDR3 DNA, 45 bases read in frame from base 1. V loses 6 bases of germline sequence and J loses 9 bases, and the interval between the two ends is 22 bases. The germline V gene (reference sequence) yields LNHDA for CDR1 and SQIVND for CDR2. Each collaborating institution followed its own protocols to collect whole blood in K2EDTA tubes. For TCRbeta analysis, collaborator samples were shipped as frozen whole blood, as isolated PBMCs, or as DNA extracted from either sample type. This clonotype was obtained from a human donor in a cohort sampled during active COVID-19. The material sequenced was peripheral blood. The chain joins TRBV19 to TRBJ2-3, with TRBD1 perhaps the D gene, on 6 matching bases. The sequenced DNA is TGTGCCAGTAGCCCGGACGTAGTGGGTACAGGGACGCAGTATTTT. Its protein reads: CASSPDVVGTGTQYF.